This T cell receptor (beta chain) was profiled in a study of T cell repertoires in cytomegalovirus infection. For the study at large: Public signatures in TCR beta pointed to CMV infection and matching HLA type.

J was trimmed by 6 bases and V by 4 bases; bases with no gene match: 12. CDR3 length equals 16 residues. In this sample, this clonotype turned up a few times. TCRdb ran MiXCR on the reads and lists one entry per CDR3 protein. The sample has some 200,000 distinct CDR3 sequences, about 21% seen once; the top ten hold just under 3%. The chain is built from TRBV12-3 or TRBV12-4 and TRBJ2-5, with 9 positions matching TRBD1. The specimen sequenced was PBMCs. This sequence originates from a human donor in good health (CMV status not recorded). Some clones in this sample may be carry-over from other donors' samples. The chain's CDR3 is CASSSSGTGSIKTQYF. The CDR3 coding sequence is TGTGCCAGCAGTTCATCCGGGACAGGGAGTATTAAGACCCAGTACTTC.